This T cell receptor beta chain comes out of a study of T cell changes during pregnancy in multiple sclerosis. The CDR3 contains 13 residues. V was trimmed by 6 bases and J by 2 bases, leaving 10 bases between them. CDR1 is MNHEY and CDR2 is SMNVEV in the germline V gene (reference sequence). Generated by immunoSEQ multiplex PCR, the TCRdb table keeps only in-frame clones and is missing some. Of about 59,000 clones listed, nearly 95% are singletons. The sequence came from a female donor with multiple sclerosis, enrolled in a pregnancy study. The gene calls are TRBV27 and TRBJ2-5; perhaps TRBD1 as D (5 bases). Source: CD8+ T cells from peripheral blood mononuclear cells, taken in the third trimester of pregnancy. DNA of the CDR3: TGTGCCAGCAGCACGACAGCGCAAGAGACCCAGTACTTC. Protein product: CASSTTAQETQYF.